This record concerns one TCR beta chain sequence. The data belong to a study of blood T cell repertoires in COVID-19. Study overall: COVID-19 samples, acute and convalescent, were from the United States, Italy and Spain.

Clones were sequenced by immunoSEQ multiplex PCR, and TCRdb holds only the in-frame ones, with some missing. The sample has 55,000 to 65,000 clones, about 90% seen once. The germline V gene encodes CDR1 SGHRS and CDR2 YFSETQ. V lost 4 bases and J lost 7, with 17 bases in between. The CDR3 is made up of 14 amino acids. Sequences were obtained from peripheral blood. This chain links TRBV5-1 with TRBJ1-2; the D gene is possibly TRBD1 (6 bases). This clonotype originated in a human donor with active COVID-19. The donor label of this sample is uncertain. The DNA for the CDR3 is TGCGCCAGCAGCCAAGATTCGGGGGGCCGTGGCTACACCTTC. It translates to CASSQDSGGRGYTF.